This T cell receptor beta chain was observed in a study of blood T cell repertoires in COVID-19. Study-wide context: Italy, Spain and the United States were the sources of the convalescent and acute COVID-19 samples. T cells, B-cell-depleted T cells, or PBMCs supplied cDNA or gDNA.

As handled by the study authors: Using reference gene primer amplification, nucleated cell counts were estimated. Clones were read by immunoSEQ multiplex PCR, and TCRdb kept only the in-frame ones, dropping some. The D gene and trimming were derived from the DNA, and the V and J assignments and clone size from that table. Seen here are more than 100,000 clones, about two thirds observed once, and the top ten hold around 0.9%. The V end was cut by 4 bases, the J end by 0 bases, with 9 bases between. The CDR3 length is 14 residues. Germline assignment: CDR1 SGDLS and CDR2 YYNGEE. This chain connects TRBV9 to TRBJ2-3; D may be TRBD1 or TRBD2 (5 bases each). The TCR was taken from a human donor with acute or convalescent COVID-19. The donor label of this sample is uncertain. Sequenced: peripheral blood. This CDR3 reads CASSIEGSTDTQYF. The CDR3 nucleotides are TGTGCCAGCAGCATAGAGGGGAGCACAGATACGCAGTATTTT.